This T cell receptor (beta chain) emerged from a study of T cells in localized non-small cell lung cancer. Study results and limitations: Tumor trailed uninvolved adjacent lung in T cell clonality, which peaked there. Sequencing covered just one tumor region, so heterogeneity cannot be ruled out. Longer overall survival was associated with a higher density of T cells in the blood. Appearance in adjacent lung was seen for a median about 59 of the top 100 tumor clones.

On this clone itself: What it binds is not known.

Repertoires were generated with immunoSEQ multiplex PCR, while TCRdb's copy carries only in-frame clones and drops some. This table holds 40,000 to 55,000 clones, 81% found once. CDR1 MGHDK and CDR2 SYGVNS come from the germline V gene. V was cut by 3 bases and J by 5 bases, with 13 bases left in between. The CDR3 loop spans 14 amino acids. This material consisted of peripheral blood mononuclear cells, taken before any cancer treatment. The clonotype comes from a man aged 35-75 years with stage III lung adenocarcinoma. V gene TRBV25-1 combines with J gene TRBJ2-5, with D tentatively TRBD2 (6 bases). The CDR3: CASSEVAVWETQYF. CDR3 sequence (DNA): TGTGCCAGCAGTGAGGTAGCGGTTTGGGAGACCCAGTACTTC. The full variable domain, rest sourced from reference TRBV25-1 and TRBJ2-5, is EADIYQTPRYLVIGTGKKITLECSQTMGHDKMYWYQQDPGMELHLIHYSYGVNSTEKGDLSSESTVSRIRTEHFPLTLESARPSHTSQYLCASSEVAVWETQYFGPGTRLLVL.